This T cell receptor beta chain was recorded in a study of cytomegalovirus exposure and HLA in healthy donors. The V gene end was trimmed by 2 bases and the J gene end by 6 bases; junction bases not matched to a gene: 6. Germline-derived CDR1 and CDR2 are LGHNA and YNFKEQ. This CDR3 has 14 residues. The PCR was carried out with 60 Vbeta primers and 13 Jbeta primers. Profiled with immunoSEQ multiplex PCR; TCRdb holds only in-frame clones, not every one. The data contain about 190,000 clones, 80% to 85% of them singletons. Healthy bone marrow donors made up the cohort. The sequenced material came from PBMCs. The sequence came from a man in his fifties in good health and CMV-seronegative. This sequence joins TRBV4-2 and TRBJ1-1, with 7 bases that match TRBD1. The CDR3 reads CASSQRDRDSEAFF. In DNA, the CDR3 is TGTGCCAGCAGCCAACGAGACAGGGATTCTGAAGCTTTCTTT.